This T cell receptor (beta chain) stems from a study of blood T cell repertoires in COVID-19 (dated by TCRdb to about 2020). Describing the broader study: Samples covering the acute and convalescent phases of COVID-19 were provided by collaborators in the United States, Italy and Spain. The material from the prospective study consisted of cDNA or gDNA derived from T cells, B-cell-depleted T cells, or PBMCs. The dataset comprised deeply sampled blood TCRbeta repertoires from subjects exposed to, actively infected with, or recovered from COVID-19. The repertoires were released in a freely available public database meant as a resource for research on the immune response to SARS-CoV-2. The samples were drawn from the first 160 participants of the ongoing ImmuneRACE study and from 1,254 subjects provided by 6 global collaborators. The sample metadata nearly always contained a de-identified subject ID, COVID-19 status, age in years and sex. HLA class I and class II types, where available, came from metadata supplied by the sample provider rather than from assay-based typing. Overall results and qualifications from the work: The amount of clinical and demographic metadata varied by source and participant and was provided uncurated.

Trimming takes 0 bases off V and 6 bases off J; junction bases not matched to a gene: 11. CDR1 and CDR2 are drawn from the germline V gene: ENHRY, SYGVKD. The CDR3 numbers 16 residues from cysteine through phenylalanine. Of the read, only the CDR3 DNA is kept; its 48 bases are in frame from base 1. This clone was detected only a few times. What antigen it recognizes has not been identified. Per-base qualities were not stored, and no clone one base away is much larger. Each collaborating institution followed its own protocols to collect whole blood in K2EDTA tubes. For TCRbeta analysis, collaborator samples were shipped as frozen whole blood, as isolated PBMCs, or as DNA extracted from either sample type. TCRbeta CDR3 regions were amplified from genomic DNA by means of the immunoSEQ Assay, a bias-controlled multiplex PCR. The published analysis was carried out like this. The number of nucleated cells in each sample was estimated from the amplification of reference gene primers within the assay. To quantify the absolute abundance of each unique TCRbeta CDR3 rearrangement, sequence reads were collapsed and filtered. Productive Simpson clonality was computed per sample as the square root of Simpson's diversity index over productive rearrangements. What TCRdb holds here is the immuneACCESS table cut down to in-frame rearrangements. Part of the clones is not present; checked against another copy, under half of the missing clones reflect an unresolved V gene, and the others are unexplained. V and J calls plus clone size are reproduced from that table; the DNA served to infer D and trimming. The sample has about 47,000 clones on record, around 83% of them singletons. Approximately 7.4% of the sample rests with the top ten.

The receptor was isolated from a man between 60 and 75 years old with active COVID-19. The sequenced sample consisted of peripheral blood. The chain couples TRBV10-3 to TRBJ2-7, and 7 junctional nucleotides match TRBD1. The CDR3 reads as follows: CAISESNPTGLREQYF. The sequenced DNA is TGTGCCATCAGTGAGTCGAATCCGACAGGGCTCCGCGAGCAGTACTTC.